Shown below are 32 T cell receptor beta chains from a single sample sequenced in a study of blood T cell repertoires in COVID-19. The table came from immunoSEQ multiplex PCR; TCRdb's copy has only in-frame clones and leaves some out. Among 150,000 to 200,000 clones listed, 84% were seen once. The sample consisted of PBMCs or T cells enriched from blood (not recorded which). The receptors were gathered from a middle-aged man who had recovered from COVID-19.

This chain links TRBV5-1 with TRBJ2-5; D is ambiguous. Germline V gives CDR1 SGHRS, CDR2 YFSETQ. CDR3 length: 15 residues. Trimming took off 0 bases at V and 2 bases at J, with 11 bases between the two ends. CDR3 in DNA: TGCGCCAGCAGCTTGGGAGACACCCTGCAAGAGACCCAGTACTTC. This translates into CASSLGDTLQETQYF.

The chain links TRBV19 to TRBJ2-6; 8 bases are shared with TRBD1. Trimming took 3 bases from V and 4 from J; bases not matched to a gene: 8. This CDR3 contains 17 residues. CDR1 and CDR2 from the germline V gene are LNHDA and SQIVND (reference sequence). The CDR3 loop reads CASSIPHRGTGANVLTF. The CDR3 coding sequence is TGTGCCAGTAGTATCCCTCACAGGGGGACCGGGGCCAACGTCCTGACTTTC.

This clone appeared a single time. J is TRBJ1-1 and V is TRBV4-1; D remains ambiguous. The CDR3 consists of 16 residues. V lost 6 bases to trimming and J lost 1 base, with 18 bases between them. Germline lookup yields CDR1 MGHRA and CDR2 YSYEKL. The DNA for the CDR3 is TGCGCCAGCAGAGAGGGCCGACAAAAGCAGAACACTGAAGCTTTCTTT. This codes for CASREGRQKQNTEAFF.

The gene calls are TRBV18 and TRBJ2-1, with 10 bases identical to TRBD1. V dropped 6 bases and J dropped 2; count of bases not matched to a gene: 4. Germline V CDR1 and CDR2: KGHSH, LQKENI. The CDR3 is 15 amino acids. In nucleotides, the CDR3 is TGTGCCAGCTCTCCCGGGACAGGGGCCTACAATGAGCAGTTCTTC. Protein product: CASSPGTGAYNEQFF.

The chain carries TRBV10-3 and TRBJ1-5; 8 bases agree with TRBD1. The CDR3 runs 18 residues. With 7 bases clipped from V and 0 bases from J, the junction kept 14 bases outside the gene matches. Germline values: CDR1 ENHRY, CDR2 SYGVKD. CDR3 protein: CAITVDRGITYSNQPQHF. The DNA of the CDR3 is TGTGCCATCACCGTAGACAGGGGAATAACCTATAGCAATCAGCCCCAGCATTTT.

The chain uses TRBV29-1 and TRBJ1-2, with D unresolved. This CDR3 has 12 amino acids. The V end was cut by 1 base, the J end by 4 bases, with 7 bases between. Per germline, CDR1 SQVTM and CDR2 ANQGSEA. CDR3 sequence: CSVEGAAYGYTF. The CDR3 DNA reads as TGCAGCGTTGAAGGGGCAGCCTATGGCTACACCTTC.

V usage is TRBV5-5 and J usage is TRBJ1-4, with 7 bases identical to TRBD1. With 4 bases clipped from V and 2 bases from J, the junction kept 8 bases outside the gene matches. The CDR3 spans 16 residues. Germline CDR1 reads SGHKS; CDR2 reads YYEKEE (reference sequence). CDR3 coding DNA: TGTGCCAGCAGCGTAGGGACAGCTGAGACTAATGAAAAACTGTTTTTT. Translation: CASSVGTAETNEKLFF. Using reference TRBV5-5 and TRBJ1-4 for the parts outside the CDR3, the full variable domain is DAGVTQSPTHLIKTRGQQVTLRCSPISGHKSVSWYQQVLGQGPQFIFQYYEKEERGRGNFPDRFSARQFPNYSSELNVNALLLGDSALYLCASSVGTAETNEKLFFGSGTQLSVL.

J is TRBJ2-5 and V is TRBV10-3; D may be TRBD1 (5 bases). This CDR3 is built from 14 residues. V shed 8 bases and J shed 4 bases, with 17 bases lying between them. The germline V gene has CDR1 ENHRY and CDR2 SYGVKD. The CDR3: CAISYRIIGETQYF. In nucleotides, the CDR3 is TGTGCCATCTCATACAGGATAATAGGAGAGACCCAGTACTTC.

The genes are TRBV3-1 (or the pseudogene TRBV3-2) and TRBJ1-1, with D unclear. CDR3 length: 14 amino acids. Trimming shortened V by 2 bases and J by 1 base, and 8 bases separated the two germline ends. Germline lookup yields CDR1 LGHDT and CDR2 YNNKEL (reference sequence). The CDR3 DNA reads as TGTGCCAGCAGCCAACCGCCAGGGAACACTGAAGCTTTCTTT. Protein: CASSQPPGNTEAFF.

The V call is TRBV11-2, the J call TRBJ2-5, with D unclear. The germline V gene has CDR1 SGHAT and CDR2 FQNNGV. V lost 3 bases, J lost 6 bases, and 8 bases lay in between. This CDR3 has 12 amino acids. CDR3 DNA: TGTGCCAGCAGCTTTTCTCTCCAGACCCAGTACTTC. Its protein product is CASSFSLQTQYF.

The chain joins TRBV7-2 to TRBJ1-2; TRBD1 might be the D (5 bases). Germline V lookup: CDR1 SGHTA, CDR2 FQGNSA. V was clipped by 1 base and J by 7 bases, with 16 bases between them. The CDR3 loop spans 15 amino acids. The CDR3 spells CASSLERGFMSGYTF. The CDR3 DNA follows: TGTGCCAGCAGCTTAGAAAGGGGTTTTATGTCTGGCTACACCTTC.

The chain is built from TRBV19 and TRBJ2-3; weak D call: TRBD2 (5 bases). The germline V and J ends were trimmed by 6 bases and 2 bases, with 9 bases remaining between them. This CDR3 region has 13 residues. In germline, CDR1 is LNHDA, CDR2 SQIVND (reference sequence). The CDR3 region is CASSPGFTDTQYF. The CDR3, as DNA: TGTGCCAGTAGCCCGGGGTTCACAGATACGCAGTATTTT. Supplemented by reference TRBV19 and TRBJ2-3, the full variable domain reads DGGITQSPKYLFRKEGQNVTLSCEQNLNHDAMYWYRQDPGQGLRLIYYSQIVNDFQKGDIAEGYSVSREKKESFPLTVTSAQKNPTAFYLCASSPGFTDTQYFGPGTRLTVL.

The chain couples TRBV10-2 to TRBJ2-7; no reliable D call. Trimming stripped 0 bases from V and 3 bases from J, with 9 bases between. Germline V lookup: CDR1 WSHSY, CDR2 SAAADI. The CDR3 extends over 14 amino acids. The CDR3 DNA reads TGCGCCAGCAGTGAGTCGTCGGTTCTCTACGAGCAGTACTTC. Protein: CASSESSVLYEQYF.

This chain connects TRBV3-1 (or the pseudogene TRBV3-2) to TRBJ2-4; possible D gene TRBD2, 5 bases. V was cut by 7 bases and J by 0 bases, with 16 bases left in between. CDR3 size: 16 residues. From germline, CDR1 is LGHDT and CDR2 YNNKEL (reference sequence). The CDR3 DNA follows: TGTGCCAGCACCGGGCGTGGCGGGCTAGCCAAAAACATTCAGTACTTC. Translated, it gives CASTGRGGLAKNIQYF.

The chain uses TRBV27 and TRBJ1-6; D unclear. This CDR3 contains 15 residues. The germline V and J ends were trimmed by 1 base and 7 bases, with 11 bases remaining between them. Germline CDR1 and CDR2: MNHEY and SMNVEV (reference sequence). CDR3 loop: CASSLLEGVNSPLHF. Written as DNA, the CDR3 is TGTGCCAGCAGTTTATTAGAGGGTGTGAATTCACCCCTCCACTTT.

The chain has TRBV6-5 and TRBJ1-4, with 8 bases identical to TRBD1. Germline lookup yields CDR1 MNHEY and CDR2 SVGAGI. This CDR3 has 12 amino acids. Germline trimming cut 11 bases from V and 6 bases from J; bases unmatched to any gene: 5. CDR3 loop: CACGQGDEKLFF. DNA for the CDR3: TGTGCCTGCGGACAGGGCGATGAAAAACTGTTTTTT.

This clone was seen only once. V is TRBV19 and J is TRBJ1-6, with D unclear. Per germline, CDR1 LNHDA and CDR2 SQIVND (reference sequence). This CDR3 has 14 residues. V was shortened by 7 bases and J by 8 bases, with 15 bases between the two germline ends. The DNA of the CDR3 is TGTGCCAGTAATGGTCCGGGGATCTATTCACCCCTCCACTTT. Amino acid sequence: CASNGPGIYSPLHF.

The V and J genes are TRBV27 and TRBJ2-5; 11 bases are shared with TRBD2. From germline, CDR1 is MNHEY and CDR2 SMNVEV (reference sequence). Trimming at V came to 8 bases and at J to 6 bases, leaving 11 bases not matched to a gene. This CDR3 is 15 amino acids long. CDR3 in DNA: TGTGCCAGCCTCCGTAGCGGGGGGGACTTGAAGACCCAGTACTTC. Translated, it gives CASLRSGGDLKTQYF.

V gene TRBV3-1 (or the pseudogene TRBV3-2) combines with J gene TRBJ1-1; D is perhaps TRBD1 (5 bases). Germline lookup yields CDR1 LGHDT and CDR2 YNNKEL (reference sequence). Deletions cut 1 base from V and 4 bases from J, with 10 bases between. CDR3 length equals 14 residues. For the CDR3, the DNA is TGTGCCAGCAGCCAAGTTCCGGGGGTCACTGAAGCTTTCTTT. It yields the protein CASSQVPGVTEAFF.

This clone has more than one count but fewer than ten. This chain joins TRBV13 and TRBJ1-2; 7 bases map to TRBD1. Germline CDR1 and CDR2: PRHDT and FYEKMQ (reference sequence). The V gene end was trimmed by 5 bases and the J gene end by 0 bases; junction bases not matched to a gene: 3. The CDR3 is 14 amino acids. The CDR3 DNA sequence: TGTGCCAGCAGCATTGGGACAGCTAACTATGGCTACACCTTC. Protein product: CASSIGTANYGYTF.

This chain joins TRBV10-3 and TRBJ1-4; 9 bases are shared with TRBD1. Germline V gene lookup returns CDR1 ENHRY and CDR2 SYGVKD. The CDR3 loop spans 14 amino acids. Trimming cost V 6 bases and J 4 bases; bases outside gene matches: 3. This CDR3 is CAIRQGQGNEKLFF. Here the CDR3 DNA reads TGTGCCATCAGGCAGGGACAGGGTAATGAAAAACTGTTTTTT.

The gene calls are TRBV9 and TRBJ1-1, with D unresolved. The germline CDR1 and CDR2 sequences are SGDLS and YYNGEE. V shed 0 bases and J shed 7 bases, with 7 bases lying between them. The CDR3 extends over 12 amino acids. The CDR3 DNA sequence: TGTGCCAGCAGCGTAGCCGGGGATGAAGCTTTCTTT. Protein: CASSVAGDEAFF.

V gene TRBV7-8 combines with J gene TRBJ1-2; D call uncertain. CDR3 length: 14 residues. V lost 7 bases and J lost 3, with 15 bases in between. In germline, CDR1 is SGHVS, CDR2 FQNEAQ. CDR3 loop: CASIPIRGDYGYTF. The DNA of the CDR3 is TGTGCCAGCATACCGATACGGGGAGACTATGGCTACACCTTC.

The chain combines TRBV3-1 (or the pseudogene TRBV3-2) with TRBJ2-5; D may be TRBD2 (6 bases). V was cut by 2 bases and J by 2 bases, with 12 bases left in between. The CDR3 totals 15 residues. Per the germline V gene, CDR1 is LGHDT and CDR2 is YNNKEL (reference sequence). CDR3 sequence: CASSQQAGPQETQYF. Written as DNA, the CDR3 is TGTGCCAGCAGCCAACAAGCGGGCCCTCAAGAGACCCAGTACTTC.

The chain has TRBV5-1 and TRBJ1-1, with D possibly being TRBD1 (6 bases). V gave up 3 bases and J gave up 2 bases, with 11 bases separating them. Germline loops: CDR1 SGHRS, CDR2 YFSETQ. The length of the CDR3 is 14 residues. DNA for the CDR3: TGCGCCAGCAGCTCTACCGGGACAAACACTGAAGCTTTCTTT. Amino acid sequence: CASSSTGTNTEAFF.

This chain connects TRBV5-1 to TRBJ1-2; 7 nucleotides match TRBD1. After removal of 4 bases from V and 7 bases from J, the junction contained 13 bases not matched to a gene. Germline lookup yields CDR1 SGHRS and CDR2 YFSETQ. The CDR3 is 15 amino acids. The CDR3 nucleotides are TGCGCCAGCAGCCTCAGGACCGGGACAGCTGGTGGCTACACCTTC. Its protein is CASSLRTGTAGGYTF.

This chain links TRBV27 with TRBJ2-1; 9 nucleotides agree with TRBD2. This CDR3 contains 15 residues. Looked up from germline, CDR1 is MNHEY and CDR2 is SMNVEV (reference sequence). V lost 3 bases, J lost 7 bases, and 7 bases stayed unmatched. Written as DNA, the CDR3 is TGTGCCAGCAGTTTTCTCGCGGGGGGGCGGAATGAGCAGTTCTTC. Its protein product is CASSFLAGGRNEQFF.

This clone was seen just once. The gene calls are TRBV29-1 and TRBJ2-7, with a tentative D call TRBD2 (5 bases). This CDR3 has 12 amino acids. The V end lost 6 bases, the J end lost 2 bases, and 11 bases lay between the germline ends. CDR1 is SQVTM and CDR2 is ANQGSEA in the germline V gene. CDR3 sequence (DNA): TGCAGCGTCGACCCGGGGACCTACGAGCAGTACTTC. As protein: CSVDPGTYEQYF.

The CDR3 loop reads CATSDPGTSNTGELFF. CDR3 coding DNA: TGTGCCACCAGTGATCCCGGGACATCGAACACCGGGGAGCTGTTTTTT. The V call is TRBV24-1, the J call TRBJ2-2, with a tentative D call TRBD1 (6 bases). The CDR3 consists of 16 residues. Germline V gene data show CDR1 as KGHDR and CDR2 as SFDVKD. Trimming stripped 3 bases from V and 0 bases from J, with 10 bases between.

J is TRBJ2-1 and V is TRBV10-3, with 8 nucleotides matching TRBD1. Unmatched junction bases numbered 5, after V lost 0 bases and J lost 10 bases. CDR3 length: 14 amino acids. Germline V gene lookup returns CDR1 ENHRY and CDR2 SYGVKD. The CDR3 bases are TGTGCCATCAGTGAGTCGACAGGGGCTCAAGAGCAGTTCTTC. Translated, it gives CAISESTGAQEQFF.

The chain is built from TRBV12-3 or TRBV12-4 and TRBJ1-2; tentative D call: TRBD1 (6 bases). This CDR3 has 13 amino acids. Trimming took 6 bases from V and 2 from J, leaving 10 bases between them. The CDR3: CASSPTGNYGYTF. The CDR3 DNA follows: TGTGCCAGCAGCCCTACAGGGAACTATGGCTACACCTTC.

The rearrangement uses TRBV5-8 and TRBJ2-3, with a tentative D call TRBD2 (5 bases). Looked up from germline, CDR1 is SGHTS and CDR2 is YDEGEE. Trimming left V 1 base short and J 4 bases short, with 22 bases between. This CDR3 contains 18 residues. The CDR3 nucleotides are TGTGCCAGCAGCTTGACCGCCTCCAGGACTGAACTTCCAGATACGCAGTATTTT. Translated: CASSLTASRTELPDTQYF.